The 28 T cell receptor beta chains listed next were all sequenced from one sample in a study of blood T cell repertoires in COVID-19 (TCRdb year 2020). The library was produced with the immunoSEQ multiplex PCR assay. TCRdb re-hosts the immuneACCESS table, in-frame sequences only. Its copies lack some clones; in the studies checked, an unresolved V gene accounts for under half of them, and the cause for the rest is not known. The sample profile shows 290,000 or so clones; around 86% of them were found once. The ten largest account for 1.3% of the sample. Sequenced: peripheral blood. The receptors originated from a man in his 70s with acute or convalescent COVID-19.

V usage is TRBV6-6 and J usage is TRBJ2-1; TRBD2 aligns across 9 bases. V dropped 5 bases and J dropped 1; count of bases not matched to a gene: 6. Germline V gives CDR1 MNHNY, CDR2 SVGAGI (reference sequence). The CDR3 has 16 amino acids. The CDR3 DNA follows: TGTGCCAGCAGTACCGGGACTAGCCCGTCCTACAATGAGCAGTTCTTC. Translated: CASSTGTSPSYNEQFF.

The chain employs TRBV14 and TRBJ2-2; 8 bases are shared with TRBD1. V shed 2 bases, J shed 4 bases, and the junction held 6 bases outside the gene matches. Per the germline V gene, CDR1 is SGHDN and CDR2 is FVKESK. The CDR3 length is 16 residues. CDR3 nucleotides: TGTGCCAGCAGCCAACTGGACAGGGCGGGCACCGGGGAGCTGTTTTTT. It specifies CASSQLDRAGTGELFF. Combining the CDR3 with reference TRBV14 and TRBJ2-2 gives the whole variable domain EAGVTQFPSHSVIEKGQTVTLRCDPISGHDNLYWYRRVMGKEIKFLLHFVKESKQDESGMPNNRFLAERTGGTYSTLKVQPAELEDSGVYFCASSQLDRAGTGELFFGEGSRLTVL.

As concerns this clone: Mismatch with germline at one junction end may stem from a read error. The V gene is TRBV28, the J gene TRBJ2-5; TRBD2 matches at 14 bases. The CDR3 runs 12 residues. Germline lookup yields CDR1 MDHEN and CDR2 SYDVKM. The chain's CDR3 is CATTGLAGVKDF. The CDR3 nucleotides read TGTGCTACTACGGGACTAGCGGGAGTTAAGGACTTC.

This clone appeared once. The chain links TRBV3-1 (or the pseudogene TRBV3-2) to TRBJ2-5, with 8 bases lining up with TRBD2. Germline-derived CDR1 and CDR2 are LGHDT and YNNKEL (reference sequence). The length of the CDR3 is 17 residues. V lost 4 bases, J lost 2 bases, and 12 bases stayed unmatched. Written as DNA, the CDR3 is TGTGCCAGCAGCCCCCCGGTGGGCGGGGGGCCGCAAGAGACCCAGTACTTC. Amino acid sequence: CASSPPVGGGPQETQYF.

The chain recombines TRBV5-4 with TRBJ2-2, with D maybe TRBD1 (6 bases). CDR1 and CDR2 (germline): SGHNT, YYREEE (reference sequence). This CDR3 comprises 17 residues. Trimming took off 4 bases at V and 4 bases at J, with 20 bases between the two ends. CDR3 sequence reads: CASSPRRTDAGTGELFF. The CDR3 nucleotides read TGTGCCAGCAGCCCCCGCCGGACAGACGCGGGCACCGGGGAGCTGTTTTTT.

The chain has TRBV15 and TRBJ1-2, with D maybe TRBD1 (5 bases). The CDR3 covers 14 residues. Trimming stripped 0 bases from V and 8 bases from J, with 13 bases between. Germline V gene lookup returns CDR1 LNHNV and CDR2 YYDKDF (reference sequence). The CDR3 sequence is CATSRDRWEGGYTF. CDR3 sequence (DNA): TGTGCCACCAGCAGAGATCGGTGGGAGGGGGGCTACACCTTC.

The chain couples TRBV18 to TRBJ2-7; TRBD2 matches 13 bases. V gave up 5 bases and J gave up 8 bases; unmatched junction bases: 6. This CDR3 has 14 residues. The germline V gene has CDR1 KGHSH and CDR2 LQKENI. The CDR3 DNA follows: TGTGCCAGCTCATTGGGACTAGCGGGGACTAAGCAGTACTTC. Amino acids: CASSLGLAGTKQYF.

The chain combines TRBV9 with TRBJ1-2; 7 nucleotides align to TRBD1. With V trimmed by 4 bases and J by 2 bases, 2 bases remained unmatched. The CDR3 totals 13 residues. Germline assignment: CDR1 SGDLS and CDR2 YYNGEE. CDR3 in DNA: TGTGCCAGCAGCCCGACAGGGAACTATGGCTACACCTTC. This translates into CASSPTGNYGYTF.

This clone occurred a few times. The rearrangement links TRBV6-5 to TRBJ2-3; 12 bases align to TRBD2. Germline V CDR1 and CDR2: MNHEY, SVGAGI. This CDR3 spans 15 amino acids. V lost 6 bases to trimming and J lost 4 bases; unmatched junction nucleotides: 5. CDR3: CASRNLAGGADTQYF. CDR3 in DNA: TGTGCCAGCAGAAATCTAGCGGGGGGGGCAGATACGCAGTATTTT.

This chain uses TRBV7-2 with TRBJ1-1, with D possibly matching TRBD1 (5 bases). With 2 bases removed from V and 0 bases from J, the gap between germline ends came to 7 bases. This CDR3 is built from 14 residues. Germline CDR1 SGHTA, CDR2 FQGNSA. CDR3 region: CASSLRQLNTEAFF. The CDR3 DNA reads as TGTGCCAGCAGCTTACGACAGTTGAACACTGAAGCTTTCTTT.

This sequence joins TRBV18 and TRBJ1-1; TRBD1 agrees at 9 bases. The junction had 5 bases not matched to a gene; V was cut back by 1 base and J by 5 bases. CDR1 and CDR2 (germline): KGHSH, LQKENI. The CDR3 runs 15 residues. The CDR3 loop reads CASSPRRDRETEAFF. The CDR3 nucleotides read TGTGCCAGCTCACCACGCCGGGACAGGGAGACTGAAGCTTTCTTT.

This chain joins TRBV21-1 and TRBJ2-2; the listed D gene, TRBD2, was not tested against the DNA. TRBV21-1 is a pseudogene segment. The CDR3 totals 18 residues. The CDR3, as DNA: TGTGCCAGCAGCAAAGTTCCTAGCGGGGGGGCCGCGGCCGGGGAGCTGTTTTTT. It translates to CASSKVPSGGAAAGELFF.

This sequence joins TRBV10-1 and TRBJ1-1; 9 bases are shared with TRBD1. The V segment lost 5 bases and the J segment 5 bases; nucleotides outside the gene matches: 6. This CDR3 comprises 14 residues. Germline assignment: CDR1 WNHNN and CDR2 SYGVQD (reference sequence). The chain's CDR3 is CASSIDRGATEAFF. CDR3 nucleotides: TGCGCCAGCAGTATCGACAGGGGGGCTACTGAAGCTTTCTTT.

V gene TRBV7-2 combines with J gene TRBJ1-2, with unresolved D. The germline V gene has CDR1 SGHTA and CDR2 FQGNSA. The CDR3 sequence is 13 residues long. The ends were cut back, 1 base at V and 7 bases at J, with 10 bases in the middle. For the CDR3, the DNA is TGTGCCAGCAGCTTAGGACAAACTGCTGGCTACACCTTC. It specifies CASSLGQTAGYTF.

The chain employs TRBV5-4 and TRBJ1-2; 10 bases map to TRBD1. The germline V gene has CDR1 SGHNT and CDR2 YYREEE (reference sequence). The CDR3 spans 15 residues. The junction had 6 bases not matched to a gene; V was cut back by 4 bases and J by 3 bases. DNA for the CDR3: TGTGCCAGCAGCGGGGGACAGGGGAGGTACTATGGCTACACCTTC. Its protein product is CASSGGQGRYYGYTF.

This chain joins TRBV5-4 and TRBJ2-1, with TRBD1 matching 8 bases. The J segment lost 2 bases and the V segment lost 0 bases, leaving 1 base of the junction unmatched. Germline-derived CDR1 and CDR2 are SGHNT and YYREEE (reference sequence). The CDR3 has 15 amino acids. CDR3 region: CASSLDRGTYNEQFF. CDR3 in DNA: TGTGCCAGCAGCTTGGACAGGGGGACCTACAATGAGCAGTTCTTC.

The gene calls are TRBV20-1 and TRBJ2-1; maybe TRBD1 (5 bases). V lost 3 bases, J lost 3 bases, and 12 bases lay in between. CDR3 length: 14 amino acids. Looked up from germline, CDR1 is DFQATT and CDR2 is SNEGSKA (reference sequence). In nucleotides, the CDR3 is TGCAGTGCTAGTCACAGGAGACACTACAATGAGCAGTTCTTC. This gives the protein CSASHRRHYNEQFF.

This chain joins TRBV3-1 (or the pseudogene TRBV3-2) and TRBJ2-5, with D possibly being TRBD2 (5 bases). Trimming stripped 1 base from V and 3 bases from J, with 15 bases between. This CDR3 region has 16 residues. Germline CDR1 and CDR2: LGHDT and YNNKEL (reference sequence). CDR3 loop: CASSQVRLAAKETQYF. The CDR3, as DNA: TGTGCCAGCAGCCAAGTCCGTCTAGCCGCAAAAGAGACCCAGTACTTC.

This rearrangement joins TRBV5-4 to TRBJ2-1, with 7 bases fitting TRBD2. The CDR3 length is 16 residues. The V gene end was trimmed by 0 bases and the J gene end by 5 bases; junction bases not matched to a gene: 8. Germline V gene data show CDR1 as SGHNT and CDR2 as YYREEE (reference sequence). This CDR3 reads CASSLGGGGIHNEQFF. CDR3 bases: TGTGCCAGCAGCTTGGGTGGGGGGGGTATCCACAATGAGCAGTTCTTC.

The V call is TRBV9, the J call TRBJ2-7; TRBD2 is a possible D gene (6 bases). The V gene's germline CDR1 is SGDLS and CDR2 YYNGEE. The V and J ends lost 0 bases and 3 bases respectively, with 13 bases between them. The CDR3 is 15 residues long. DNA for the CDR3: TGTGCCAGCAGCGTAGGTGGGACTTCAAACTACGAGCAGTACTTC. This translates into CASSVGGTSNYEQYF.

This chain uses TRBV10-3 with TRBJ2-3; 7 nucleotides agree with TRBD2. Germline CDR1 is ENHRY and CDR2 is SYGVKD. This CDR3 region has 15 residues. After removal of 1 base from V and 0 bases from J, the junction contained 1 base not matched to a gene. CDR3 in amino acids: CAISEWGGSTDTQYF. CDR3 DNA sequence: TGTGCCATCAGTGAGTGGGGAGGGAGCACAGATACGCAGTATTTT.

The chain uses TRBV10-2 and TRBJ2-7; D gene uncertain. The CDR3 has 11 amino acids. The ends were cut back, 3 bases at V and 8 bases at J, with 8 bases in the middle. The V gene's germline CDR1 is WSHSY and CDR2 SAAADI. CDR3 loop: CASSDLGQQYF. CDR3 coding DNA: TGCGCCAGCAGTGACTTGGGCCAGCAGTACTTC.

The gene calls are TRBV5-5 and TRBJ2-1; D possibly corresponds to TRBD1 (6 bases). The V gene's germline CDR1 is SGHKS and CDR2 YYEKEE (reference sequence). CDR3 size: 12 residues. V dropped 0 bases and J dropped 12 bases, with 10 bases sitting between them. This chain's CDR3 is CASSLVQGWQFF. CDR3 sequence (DNA): TGTGCCAGCAGCTTGGTTCAGGGGTGGCAGTTCTTC.

This chain links TRBV4-2 with TRBJ2-3, with TRBD2 matching 8 bases. V shed 3 bases, J shed 0 bases, and the junction held 14 bases outside the gene matches. The CDR3 consists of 19 residues. Germline values: CDR1 LGHNA, CDR2 YNFKEQ. CDR3 in DNA: TGTGCCAGCAGCCACCCAGCGGGAGCGACCCTTCATAGCACAGATACGCAGTATTTT. Amino acids: CASSHPAGATLHSTDTQYF.

CDR3 amino acids: CASSFTGTLNTEAFF. The CDR3 DNA is TGTGCCAGCAGTTTCACAGGCACTTTGAACACTGAAGCTTTCTTT. The chain has TRBV27 and TRBJ1-1, with D perhaps matching TRBD1 (5 bases). The germline gives CDR1 MNHEY, CDR2 SMNVEV (reference sequence). CDR3 length: 15 residues. V was shortened by 3 bases and J by 0 bases, with 11 bases between the two germline ends.

This clone has a single count. V is TRBV2 and J is TRBJ1-2; 9 bases match TRBD1. The V segment lost 6 bases and the J segment 4 bases; nucleotides outside the gene matches: 6. The CDR3 consists of 14 residues. The germline gives CDR1 SNHLY, CDR2 FYNNEI. The DNA of the CDR3 is TGTGCCAGCAGGGAACAGGGGGCGAGCTATGGCTACACCTTC. Protein product: CASREQGASYGYTF.

V is TRBV5-5 and J is TRBJ2-6; 8 nucleotides match TRBD2. V dropped 4 bases and J dropped 7; count of bases not matched to a gene: 10. The CDR3 has 16 amino acids. CDR1 SGHKS and CDR2 YYEKEE come from the germline V gene (reference sequence). The CDR3 sequence: CASSTGAGAIANVLTF. The CDR3 coding sequence is TGTGCCAGCAGCACCGGAGCGGGGGCGATTGCCAACGTCCTGACTTTC.

The chain combines TRBV28 with TRBJ2-7, with 9 bases aligning to TRBD1. Trimming at V came to 6 bases and at J to 2 bases, leaving 5 bases not matched to a gene. The CDR3 loop spans 14 amino acids. CDR1 MDHEN and CDR2 SYDVKM come from the germline V gene. The CDR3 is CASSLTGGTYEQYF. The CDR3 DNA reads as TGTGCCAGCAGCCTGACAGGGGGTACCTACGAGCAGTACTTC.